The subject of this entry is one T cell receptor (beta chain). CDR3 length: 15 amino acids. Deletions cut 7 bases from V and 0 bases from J, with 15 bases between. From germline, CDR1 is SEHNR and CDR2 FQNEAQ (reference sequence). Survey-level TCR beta sequencing used the immunoSEQ assay. Here immunoSEQ multiplex PCR was the method, and the copy in TCRdb shows in-frame clones only, minus some. The data show about 68,000 clones, just over 90% seen once. V is TRBV7-9 and J is TRBJ1-1; TRBD1 is a possible D gene (5 bases). The sample taken for sequencing was PBMCs. This clonotype originated in a man aged 35-49 years with rheumatoid arthritis. The CDR3 nucleotides are TGTGCCAGCACCAACGCCTGGGGGTTGAACACTGAAGCTTTCTTT. It yields the protein CASTNAWGLNTEAFF.